This T cell receptor beta chain was captured by sequencing in a study of cytomegalovirus exposure and HLA in healthy donors. Whole-study results and caveats: According to a subsequent analysis, TCR clusters from the first cohort were inclined to appear together in the roughly 120 validation repertoires. Cytomegalovirus association was listed for about 150 TCR beta chains.

Using immunoSEQ multiplex PCR, the repertoire was profiled, and TCRdb retains in-frame clones only, with some absent. The sample has 70,000 to 85,000 clones, 94% seen once. In germline, CDR1 is MNHNY, CDR2 SVGAGI (reference sequence). The germline V and J ends were trimmed by 0 bases and 4 bases, with 12 bases remaining between them. The CDR3 has 16 amino acids. Turning to this clone: The antigen is undetermined.

The TCR sequence derives from a young woman in good health and CMV-seropositive. This rearrangement joins TRBV6-6 to TRBJ2-2, with a tentative D call TRBD2 (8 bases). The sample comprised PBMCs. CDR3 in amino acids: CASSYSGRGRTGELFF. In DNA form, the CDR3 reads TGTGCCAGCAGTTACTCCGGGAGGGGGCGCACCGGGGAGCTGTTTTTT.